The present T cell receptor (beta chain) was sequenced within a study of naive and memory T cell subsets (dated by TCRdb to about 2017). Looking at the study overall: An open-source, UMI-based TCR alpha and beta sequencing pipeline was applied to sorted naive and memory peripheral blood T cell subsets. The results of the functional CMV T cell responses matched the IgG serology results in every case. RNA was DNase-treated and reverse transcribed with TCR constant-region primers, mostly using SuperScript III.

What the work shows at the level of the full study, not this receptor alone: Gini index rose and Shannon and inverse Simpson diversity fell from naive through CM, EM and EMRA in both CD4 and CD8 cells. After error correction, over 85% of naive TCR sequences appeared only once, giving much steeper abundance distributions than memory subsets. Clonotypes were defined as single alpha or beta chain sequences, not paired alpha/beta receptors. A few larger clonotypes were found in naive repertoires, especially CD8, and these larger clonotypes were possibly memory cells re-expressing CD45RA. RNA-based TCR counts may be affected by expression changes linked to T cell activation and differentiation. The abundance of TCRs followed a power law with an exponent that differed between naive and memory subsets yet stayed consistent across the three individuals. The repertoire findings for the naive and memory subsets could not be validated against a ground truth, as none was available.

Regarding this clonotype: Its antigen has not been determined. No qualities accompany the bases; no much larger clone lies one base away.

From the second PCR step onward, the TCR alpha chain libraries and the TCR beta chain libraries were amplified separately. Donor CMV status was determined by IFNgamma production from CD4+ T cells after overnight stimulation of fresh PBMCs with CMV viral lysate. CD4 T cells were positively selected with Miltenyi beads, followed by positive selection of CD8 T cells from the CD4-negative fraction. After staining for CD3, CD4, CD8, CD45RA, CD27 and a live/dead dye, cells were sorted on a BD Aria II into four subsets based on CD45RA and CD27. Three healthy volunteers provided blood, and the blood of each volunteer was split into CD4 and CD8 T cells and then into four differentiation subsets. Roughly 120 ml of peripheral blood was collected from each donor, and PBMC were isolated from the blood using Ficoll-Paque PLUS density-gradient centrifugation. Sorted cells were lysed in RLT buffer, after which RNA was extracted using a Qiagen RNeasy kit and stored at -80 degrees C.

Library generation was performed with UMI-ligation and nested PCR. The beta constant-region primer consisted of an equimolar mixture of two oligonucleotides that together covered TRBC1 and TRBC2. Four rounds of PCR were used to amplify ligated cDNA, with nested alpha and beta constant-region primers being used together with the SP2 primer. T4 RNA ligase 1 ligated a single-stranded oligonucleotide carrying the SP2 primer and a 12-nucleotide UMI to the cDNA 3' end. The ligation reaction was kept at 16 degrees C for roughly 19-25 hours. PCR2 was typically performed as a SYBR Green qPCR and was stopped at a predetermined threshold so that over-amplification was prevented. Every purification after the first one was done using Agencourt AMPure XP magnetic beads. Libraries were quantified by Qubit and checked on a TapeStation, where a main peak was expected near 650 bp. Pooled libraries were sequenced on an Illumina MiSeq with v2 2x251 paired-end kits, typically giving about 0.85-2 million reads per sample. Each sample's library went into the pool at 4 to 5 nM, and roughly 5-8% PhiX was added to help with cluster recognition. From the authors' description of their analysis: FASTQ reads processed by Demultiplexor were assigned V and J genes by Decombinator through tag matching that tolerated a single base-pair mismatch. By using UMIs, Collapsinator corrected both sequencing errors and the frequency errors caused by PCR heterogeneity. TCRs were translated and CDR3s were extracted from the conserved cysteine to the FGXG phenylalanine by CDR3Translator, with non-productive sequences being flagged. Gini, Shannon entropy and inverse Simpson indices were calculated on repertoires subsampled to equal numbers of UMI-defined TCRs. Within the linear range, a power law was fitted by maximum likelihood to the distributions of clonotype abundance. For one naive CD8 sample, the pipeline and MIGEC produced similar UMI counts, unique TCR numbers and clonal distributions. In one analysis, naive TCRs that were also found in any memory subset of the same donor were excluded from the naive repertoire. Repertoires were searched for about 7,300 CMV-associated CDR3 sequences compiled from VDJdb and a published dataset. TCRdb ran its own pipeline on the public reads, namely fastp trimming at Q25 and MiXCR clone calling, and kept in-frame beta chains. Duplicate CDR3 protein sequences are folded into a single record with the most common DNA and genes. The V and J calls come from TCRdb's annotation, not from the publication. Recorded for this sample are roughly 150,000 distinct CDR3 sequences; 15% to 20% of them occurred a single time. The biggest ten clones account for roughly 0.6% of the sample.

The CDR3 measures 14 amino acids from cysteine to phenylalanine. Only the CDR3 part of the read is kept: 42 bases, read in frame from the first base. V and J lose 7 bases and 1 base, and a span of 13 bases separates them. The germline V gene yields SNHLY for CDR1 and FYNNEI for CDR2. Sequencing was done on a sample of naive CD8+ T cells from blood. The sample's cell subset or site label, decoded: naive T cells, CD45RA high CD27+. The receptor comes from a human donor in good health. The chain is encoded by TRBV2 joined to TRBJ1-1, with the D segment identity uncertain. CDR3 reads: CASNHNPQNTEAFF. The sequence in DNA is TGTGCCAGCAACCATAACCCACAGAACACTGAAGCTTTCTTT.